The 31 T cell receptor beta chains below were found in one sample sequenced in a study of T-cell reconstitution after alpha-beta-depleted transplantation in children. Unique molecular identifiers were built into the TCRbeta library. TCRdb fed the PCR reads into MiXCR, producing one record per CDR3 protein. Among about 210,000 distinct CDR3 sequences listed, roughly 18% were seen once. The specimen was PBMCs, mostly from graft donor cells, collected 360 days after TCRalphabeta/CD19-depleted stem cell transplant. The receptors shown here come from a male patient aged 2-9 years who had a stem cell transplant for acute lymphoblastic leukemia, so the T cells may come from the graft donor.

The chain carries TRBV5-1 and TRBJ2-1; D tentatively fits TRBD1 or TRBD2 (5 bases each). With 4 bases removed from V and 3 bases from J, the gap between germline ends came to 14 bases. Per the germline V gene, CDR1 is SGHRS and CDR2 is YFSETQ. CDR3 length: 15 residues. The CDR3, as DNA: TGCGCCAGCAGCCCCCCGAGGGGAGACTACAATGAGCAGTTCTTC. It encodes CASSPPRGDYNEQFF.

DNA for the CDR3: TGTGCCACCAGCAGTGCGGCGGGTAGCAATCAGCCCCAGCATTTT. It yields the protein CATSSAAGSNQPQHF. The chain uses TRBV15 and TRBJ1-5; D not resolved. Germline CDR1 LNHNV, CDR2 YYDKDF (reference sequence). This CDR3 has 15 residues. The V end lost 3 bases, the J end lost 0 bases, and 9 bases lay between the germline ends.

This rearrangement joins TRBV13 to TRBJ2-7; 7 bases map to TRBD1. V gave up 6 bases and J gave up 0 bases; unmatched junction bases: 8. Per germline, CDR1 PRHDT and CDR2 FYEKMQ (reference sequence). There are 15 residues in the CDR3. The CDR3 reads CASSSTGFSSYEQYF. CDR3 nucleotide sequence: TGTGCCAGCAGTTCGACAGGGTTTAGCTCCTACGAGCAGTACTTC.

The gene calls are TRBV4-2 and TRBJ2-5; D perhaps matches TRBD1 (6 bases). Per the germline V gene, CDR1 is LGHNA and CDR2 is YNFKEQ. Deletions cut 1 base from V and 1 base from J, with 19 bases between. The CDR3 contains 18 residues. The CDR3 is CASSQVWSGRGPQETQYF. The DNA of the CDR3 is TGTGCCAGCAGCCAAGTTTGGAGTGGCAGGGGTCCCCAAGAGACCCAGTACTTC.

This clonotype has only a few counts. The chain links TRBV12-3 or TRBV12-4 to TRBJ2-7; D may be TRBD1 or TRBD2 (6 bases each). The CDR3 consists of 15 residues. V lost 5 bases and J 2 bases, leaving 16 bases between the germline ends. Written as DNA, the CDR3 is TGTGCCAGCAGTGAACAGGGAGGACCAACCTACGAGCAGTACTTC. It yields the protein CASSEQGGPTYEQYF.

This clonotype showed up just a few times. This sequence joins TRBV12-3 or TRBV12-4 and TRBJ1-4; D possibly corresponds to TRBD1 (6 bases). V was cut by 5 bases and J by 8 bases, with 15 bases left in between. CDR3 size: 14 residues. The chain's CDR3 is CASSVQGSREKLFF. The CDR3 DNA follows: TGTGCCAGCAGTGTACAGGGTAGTAGGGAAAAACTGTTTTTT.

The table lists this clonotype with a few counts. The chain is built from TRBV20-1 and TRBJ1-4; 7 bases match TRBD1. CDR3 length equals 15 residues. V was pared by 5 bases and J by 4 bases, with 10 bases of the junction left unmatched. Germline CDR1 DFQATT, CDR2 SNEGSKA (reference sequence). The DNA of the CDR3 is TGCAGTGCTTATGGCCCGACAGGGAATAATGAAAAACTGTTTTTT. It specifies CSAYGPTGNNEKLFF.

This clonotype was counted between two and nine times. The junction and the germline gene differ at one end; a read error may be behind it. This rearrangement joins TRBV6-6 to TRBJ2-1; D tentatively fits TRBD1 or TRBD2 (6 bases each). Germline CDR1 and CDR2: MNHNY and SVGAGI (reference sequence). The CDR3 consists of 11 residues. The CDR3 reads CASRGGRYVVF. In nucleotides, the CDR3 is TGTGCCAGCAGGGGGGGCCGTTACGTGGTCTTC.

The chain couples TRBV6-2 or TRBV6-3 to TRBJ2-1; D may be TRBD2 (5 bases). Germline V gene sequence: CDR1 MNHEY, CDR2 SVGEGT. This CDR3 is 16 amino acids long. V was clipped by 4 bases and J by 0 bases, with 13 bases between them. CDR3: CASSSLDSHSYNEQFF. Written as DNA, the CDR3 is TGTGCCAGCAGTTCCTTGGACTCTCACTCCTACAATGAGCAGTTCTTC.

Ten or more counts support this clonotype. The chain recombines TRBV18 with TRBJ2-7; D is undetermined. Between the trimmed V and J ends, which lost 3 bases and 2 bases, there was a span of 23 bases. Germline V lookup: CDR1 KGHSH, CDR2 LQKENI. The CDR3 totals 18 residues. The CDR3 coding sequence is TGTGCCAGCTCACCGACCCCCACCGCCGAGTGGAGTCCCTACGAGCAGTACTTC. It yields the protein CASSPTPTAEWSPYEQYF.

This clonotype turned up a few times. The V gene is TRBV7-2, the J gene TRBJ2-1; TRBD2 aligns across 12 bases. V was clipped by 6 bases and J by 11 bases; unmatched bases: 11. This CDR3 contains 15 residues. Germline CDR1 reads SGHTA; CDR2 reads FQGNSA. In nucleotides, the CDR3 is TGTGCCAGCAGGTCCCCGGGACTAGCGGGCAAAAAGCAGTTCTTC. It yields the protein CASRSPGLAGKKQFF.

This clonotype was seen repeatedly, ten times or more. The CDR3 DNA is TGTGCCAGCAGTTTAAGTGGAGGGGGAAACACTGAAGCTTTCTTT. Translated, it gives CASSLSGGGNTEAFF. J is TRBJ1-1 and V is TRBV12-3 or TRBV12-4, with D perhaps matching TRBD1 (6 bases). CDR3 length: 15 residues. Trimming cost V 2 bases and J 2 bases, with 12 bases left between them.

The sample holds many counts of this clonotype. V usage is TRBV29-1 and J usage is TRBJ2-5; D is unclear. Trimming left V 5 bases short and J 2 bases short, with 6 bases between. Germline V gene data show CDR1 as SQVTM and CDR2 as ANQGSEA. The length of the CDR3 is 11 residues. The CDR3 sequence: CSVLGQETQYF. The CDR3 DNA is TGCAGCGTTTTAGGGCAAGAGACCCAGTACTTC.

This chain uses TRBV6-2 or TRBV6-3 with TRBJ1-5, with a possible D match to TRBD1 (6 bases). Germline CDR1 reads MNHEY; CDR2 reads SVGEGT. Trimming removed 2 bases from V and 7 bases from J, with 15 bases in between. This CDR3 spans 15 amino acids. The CDR3 loop is CASSYEQGSGQPQHF. CDR3 nucleotides: TGTGCCAGCAGTTACGAACAGGGCTCGGGGCAGCCCCAGCATTTT.

This clonotype was found many times. This sequence joins TRBV6-2 or TRBV6-3 and TRBJ2-7, with 9 bases matching TRBD2. This CDR3 comprises 17 residues. CDR1 is MNHEY, CDR2 SVGEGT, per germline. V shed 5 bases, J shed 7 bases, and the junction held 18 bases outside the gene matches. The CDR3 sequence: CASSNRRALLAGFEQYF. The CDR3 DNA reads TGTGCCAGCAGTAACCGACGAGCTTTGCTAGCGGGGTTTGAGCAGTACTTC.

The rearrangement uses TRBV29-1 and TRBJ2-3, with TRBD2 matching over 8 bases. The CDR3 length is 15 residues. CDR1 SQVTM and CDR2 ANQGSEA come from the germline V gene. Losses at the gene ends were 6 bases for V and 0 bases for J; bases not matched to a gene: 8. CDR3 loop: CSVLEAGVSTDTQYF. In nucleotides, the CDR3 is TGCAGCGTGCTGGAAGCGGGGGTTAGCACAGATACGCAGTATTTT.

The CDR3 nucleotides read TGTGCCAGCAGTCGGACTGCTAACCAGGGCAATCAGCCCCAGCATTTT. As protein: CASSRTANQGNQPQHF. The chain has TRBV12-3 or TRBV12-4 and TRBJ1-5, with D uncertain. Between the trimmed V and J ends, which lost 5 bases and 2 bases, there was a span of 16 bases. The CDR3 has 16 residues.

The count of this clonotype is one. V is TRBV12-3 or TRBV12-4 and J is TRBJ2-7; 11 bases line up with TRBD1. The CDR3 is made up of 14 amino acids. J lost 7 bases, V lost 6 bases, and 8 bases had no gene match. CDR3 protein: CASSRYGTGGEQYF. DNA of the CDR3: TGTGCCAGCAGCCGTTATGGGACAGGGGGAGAGCAGTACTTC.

This clonotype was counted once. The CDR3 nucleotides are TGTGCCAGCAGGTCCGGGGGGGTCTACAATGAGCAGTTCTTC. It encodes CASRSGGVYNEQFF. V and J are TRBV11-2 and TRBJ2-1; 8 bases agree with TRBD2. This CDR3 contains 14 residues. Germline V gives CDR1 SGHAT, CDR2 FQNNGV. V trimming: 6 bases; J trimming: 3 bases; junction bases outside the gene matches: 4.

This rearrangement joins TRBV3-1 to TRBJ2-7; possibly TRBD1 for D (6 bases). The V end lost 3 bases, the J end lost 1 base, and 10 bases lay between the germline ends. Germline V gene lookup returns CDR1 LGHDT and CDR2 YNNKEL (reference sequence). The CDR3 has 14 residues. CDR3 DNA: TGTGCCAGCAGCCACAGGGACACTTCCTACGAGCAGTACTTC. As protein: CASSHRDTSYEQYF.

This clonotype was detected only a few times. The chain carries TRBV27 and TRBJ2-5; the match to TRBD2 covers 7 bases. The CDR3 has 16 residues. In germline, CDR1 is MNHEY, CDR2 SMNVEV (reference sequence). Trimming at V came to 3 bases and at J to 1 base, leaving 8 bases not matched to a gene. CDR3 loop: CASSFFGGGIQETQYF. The CDR3 bases are TGTGCCAGCAGTTTCTTTGGCGGGGGAATCCAAGAGACCCAGTACTTC.

The sample holds many counts of this clonotype. This chain uses TRBV7-6 with TRBJ2-1, with 7 bases that match TRBD2. This CDR3 has 14 residues. V lost 1 base to trimming and J lost 10 bases; unmatched junction nucleotides: 7. Germline V gene lookup returns CDR1 SGHVS and CDR2 FNYEAQ. The CDR3 coding sequence is TGTGCCAGCAGCTTAGTGCCTAGCGGACCAGAGCAGTTCTTC. Amino acid sequence: CASSLVPSGPEQFF.

The DNA for the CDR3 is TGTGCCAGCTGGACAGATTATGAGCAGTTCTTC. Translation gives CASWTDYEQFF. V and J are TRBV27 and TRBJ2-1; possibly TRBD1 for D (6 bases). Germline V CDR1 and CDR2: MNHEY, SMNVEV (reference sequence). The CDR3 covers 11 residues. Between the trimmed V and J ends, which lost 8 bases and 8 bases, there was a span of 10 bases.

The chain is built from TRBV5-1 and TRBJ2-2; the D call may be TRBD1 or TRBD2 (5 bases each). The CDR3 consists of 12 residues. The germline V and J ends were trimmed by 4 bases and 4 bases, with 5 bases remaining between them. CDR1 and CDR2 (germline): SGHRS, YFSETQ. Written as DNA, the CDR3 is TGCGCCAGCAGCGGGGGCACCGGGGAGCTGTTTTTT. Translating it yields CASSGGTGELFF. Together with reference TRBV5-1 and TRBJ2-2, the CDR3 gives the full variable domain: KAGVTQTPRYLIKTRGQQVTLSCSPISGHRSVSWYQQTPGQGLQFLFEYFSETQRNKGNFPGRFSGRQFSNSRSEMNVSTLELGDSALYLCASSGGTGELFFGEGSRLTVL.

The chain joins TRBV18 to TRBJ2-5; unclear D gene. V was pared by 6 bases and J by 0 bases, with 11 bases between. The CDR3 runs 14 residues. Germline CDR1 is KGHSH and CDR2 is LQKENI. CDR3 DNA: TGTGCCAGCTCTATGACGGGCCACCAAGAGACCCAGTACTTC. It codes for CASSMTGHQETQYF. The variable domain in full, completed from reference TRBV18 and TRBJ2-5, reads NAGVMQNPRHLVRRRGQEARLRCSPMKGHSHVYWYRQLPEEGLKFMVYLQKENIIDESGMPKERFSAEFPKEGPSILRIQQVVRGDSAAYFCASSMTGHQETQYFGPGTRLLVL.

This clonotype was detected a few times. This chain joins TRBV7-2 and TRBJ1-3; tentatively, D is TRBD1 (6 bases). CDR1 and CDR2 from the germline V gene are SGHTA and FQGNSA. This CDR3 contains 15 residues. V lost 8 bases and J 2 bases, leaving 16 bases between the germline ends. In DNA form, the CDR3 reads TGTGCCAGCGGCATCGACGGGGGGCCTGGAAACACCATATATTTT. Residues: CASGIDGGPGNTIYF.

The rearrangement joins TRBV9 to TRBJ2-5, with D unclear. The CDR3 runs to 13 residues. Between the trimmed V and J ends, which lost 0 bases and 4 bases, there was a span of 7 bases. CDR1 and CDR2 (germline): SGDLS, YYNGEE. In DNA, the CDR3 is TGTGCCAGCAGCGTAGGGCACTCAGAGACCCAGTACTTC. Protein: CASSVGHSETQYF.

The chain uses TRBV11-2 and TRBJ2-7; D might be TRBD2 (5 bases). Trimming removed 1 base at V and 9 bases at J, with 16 bases between. The CDR3 extends over 14 amino acids. Per germline, CDR1 SGHAT and CDR2 FQNNGV. The DNA of the CDR3 is TGTGCCAGCAGCTTAGTTGGACGAGGGTTCTGGCAGTACTTC. Protein product: CASSLVGRGFWQYF.

This clonotype was seen a few times. The CDR3 DNA follows: TGTGCCAGCTCAATCTACGGGACAGCTAACACAGATACGCAGTATTTT. Protein product: CASSIYGTANTDTQYF. The chain uses TRBV18 and TRBJ2-3; 7 nucleotides line up with TRBD1. Losses at the gene ends were 5 bases for V and 2 bases for J; bases not matched to a gene: 10. The germline V gene encodes CDR1 KGHSH and CDR2 LQKENI. The CDR3 is 16 amino acids.

V is TRBV4-1 and J is TRBJ2-3, with D possibly TRBD2 on 7 matching bases. The CDR3 spans 17 residues. Per germline, CDR1 MGHRA and CDR2 YSYEKL. V was trimmed by 0 bases and J by 4 bases, leaving 17 bases between them. As DNA, the CDR3 is TGCGCCAGCAGCCAAGAACGGGGGGCCGGTTCGGCAGATACGCAGTATTTT. Translation gives CASSQERGAGSADTQYF.

CDR3 region: CASTGQGGDNSPLHF. The CDR3 DNA sequence: TGTGCCAGTACCGGACAGGGCGGTGATAATTCACCCCTCCACTTT. This chain connects TRBV19 to TRBJ1-6, with 8 bases fitting TRBD1. V lost 7 bases to trimming and J lost 5 bases; unmatched junction nucleotides: 7. From germline, CDR1 is LNHDA and CDR2 SQIVND (reference sequence). The CDR3 extends over 15 amino acids.